A single TCR beta chain is shown here with its context. The antigen is not known. The sample belongs to a study of shared clonotypes between healthy human individuals. Study-level points and caveats: Genetic and exposure-history diversity was limited by the small donor number. Relative to their counterparts shared across all four donors, non-shared clonotypes exhibited diminished generation probabilities.

Clones were read by immunoSEQ multiplex PCR, and TCRdb kept only the in-frame ones, dropping some. The data contain some 1.4 million clones, 96% of them singletons. The CDR3 totals 15 residues. Looked up from germline, CDR1 is SGHAT and CDR2 is FQNNGV. V lost 4 bases, J lost 0 bases, and 3 bases stayed unmatched. The receptor comes from a man aged 25 to 40 in good health. The chain uses TRBV11-2 and TRBJ2-3, with 8 bases identical to TRBD2. Sequencing was done on a sample of naive CD4+ T cells sorted from blood. Subset noted: CD45RA+ positively selected. The CDR3 loop is CASSSVAGSTDTQYF. CDR3 bases: TGTGCCAGCAGCTCCGTAGCGGGAAGCACAGATACGCAGTATTTT.